These 29 T cell receptor beta chains originate from one sample sequenced in a study of T-cell reconstitution after alpha-beta-depleted transplantation in children (dated by TCRdb to 2015 to 2016). Library preparation was by PCR. For sequencing, an Illumina HiSeq 2500 was employed. To normalize quantification of the TCRbeta repertoire, the TCR libraries were built with molecular barcoding that relied on unique molecular identifiers. Through fastp at Q25 and MiXCR, TCRdb rebuilt clones from the public reads, retaining in-frame beta chains. All rows with the same CDR3 protein become a single entry with the most common DNA and genes. The sample yields hundreds of thousands of distinct CDR3 sequences; under 9.5% were counted once. The ten largest clones represent about 6% of the sample. Here the sequenced sample was PBMCs from the stem cell graft donor, taken from the stem cell graft. The source is a human donor who donated a stem cell graft to a child with acute lymphoblastic leukemia.

Judged by abundance, this clonotype is medium-sized. The chain links TRBV29-1 to TRBJ2-2; D ambiguous. There are 12 residues in the CDR3. The germline gives CDR1 SQVTM, CDR2 ANQGSEA. The V and J ends lost 7 bases and 2 bases respectively, with 8 bases between them. In DNA form, the CDR3 reads TGCAGCGGGGCCGATAACACCGGGGAGCTGTTTTTT. Translated, it gives CSGADNTGELFF.

The chain has TRBV20-1 and TRBJ2-7, with a possible D match to TRBD1 (6 bases). CDR1 is DFQATT, CDR2 SNEGSKA, per germline (reference sequence). V was shortened by 5 bases and J by 7 bases, with 15 bases between the two germline ends. This CDR3 region has 12 residues. CDR3 residues: CSAAGQRGEQYF. The CDR3 nucleotides read TGCAGTGCTGCAGGACAGAGGGGGGAGCAGTACTTC.

This clonotype showed up just a few times. The CDR3, as DNA: TGTGCCACCAGCAGAGAAAGGGGTGGCAGAGGCACAGATACGCAGTATTTT. Translation: CATSRERGGRGTDTQYF. The genes are TRBV15 and TRBJ2-3, with D maybe TRBD1 (5 bases). Trimming stripped 0 bases from V and 1 base from J, with 14 bases between. CDR1 and CDR2 (germline): LNHNV, YYDKDF (reference sequence). CDR3 length: 17 amino acids.

This clonotype was detected only a few times. This chain joins TRBV10-3 and TRBJ2-1; TRBD2 aligns across 8 bases. The CDR3 is made up of 17 amino acids. With 0 bases clipped from V and 7 bases from J, the junction kept 11 bases outside the gene matches. CDR1 and CDR2 from the germline V gene are ENHRY and SYGVKD. The chain's CDR3 is CAISESPLGGGNNEQFF. DNA of the CDR3: TGTGCCATCAGTGAGTCCCCCTTAGGCGGGGGGAATAATGAGCAGTTCTTC.

There are a few counts of this clonotype. This rearrangement joins TRBV12-3 or TRBV12-4 to TRBJ2-7; D uncertain. The CDR3 is 14 amino acids. The germline V and J ends were trimmed by 3 bases and 1 base, with 10 bases remaining between them. The CDR3 DNA reads as TGTGCCAGCAGTTTTGCCGACAAGTCCTACGAGCAGTACTTC. Encoded protein: CASSFADKSYEQYF.

This clonotype was detected ten times or more. The chain couples TRBV5-1 to TRBJ2-5; D gene unclear. This CDR3 has 13 residues. Germline V lookup: CDR1 SGHRS, CDR2 YFSETQ. Trimming shortened V by 2 bases and J by 5 bases, and 10 bases separated the two germline ends. CDR3 amino acids: CASSLLETETQYF. CDR3 bases: TGCGCCAGCAGCTTACTTGAAACGGAGACCCAGTACTTC. The full variable domain, its missing parts supplied by reference TRBV5-1 and TRBJ2-5, is KAGVTQTPRYLIKTRGQQVTLSCSPISGHRSVSWYQQTPGQGLQFLFEYFSETQRNKGNFPGRFSGRQFSNSRSEMNVSTLELGDSALYLCASSLLETETQYFGPGTRLLVL.

The V call is TRBV12-3 or TRBV12-4, the J call TRBJ2-5; no firm D call. Between the trimmed V and J ends, which lost 1 base and 3 bases, there was a span of 9 bases. The CDR3 has 14 residues. The CDR3 loop is CASSLGSDKETQYF. The CDR3 region has the DNA TGTGCCAGCAGTTTAGGGTCAGATAAAGAGACCCAGTACTTC.

CDR3 region: CASSYSGAPGVTEAFF. The CDR3 DNA reads as TGTGCCAGCAGTTACTCTGGGGCCCCTGGGGTCACTGAAGCTTTCTTT. This chain uses TRBV6-2 or TRBV6-3 with TRBJ1-1; D perhaps matches TRBD1 (5 bases). The CDR3 extends over 16 amino acids. Trimming cost V 0 bases and J 4 bases, with 15 bases left between them. Germline CDR1 and CDR2: MNHEY and SVGEGT.

This chain joins TRBV12-3 or TRBV12-4 and TRBJ1-2; D gene ambiguous. The germline V and J ends were trimmed by 3 bases and 6 bases, with 8 bases remaining between them. The CDR3 runs 12 residues. In DNA, the CDR3 is TGTGCCAGCAGTTTGGGTAGGAATGGCTACACCTTC. Its protein is CASSLGRNGYTF.

This clonotype came up a few times. The rearrangement joins TRBV5-4 to TRBJ2-7, with a tentative D call TRBD2 (6 bases). The CDR3 spans 15 residues. Trimming stripped 7 bases from V and 4 bases from J, with 21 bases between. Germline V gene lookup returns CDR1 SGHNT and CDR2 YYREEE (reference sequence). CDR3 sequence (DNA): TGTGCCAGCTCCGAGGGTTGGGAGGCGCAATACGAGCAGTACTTC. Translated: CASSEGWEAQYEQYF.

The sample holds many counts of this clonotype. The chain has TRBV12-3 or TRBV12-4 and TRBJ1-5, with D uncertain. V was trimmed by 0 bases and J by 2 bases, leaving 8 bases between them. CDR3 length equals 15 residues. The CDR3 nucleotides are TGTGCCAGCAGTTTAGCTGGGAACGGCAATCAGCCCCAGCATTTT. It codes for CASSLAGNGNQPQHF.

This clonotype has at least ten counts. This chain links TRBV5-1 with TRBJ2-1; tentative D call: TRBD2 (5 bases). There are 16 residues in the CDR3. Germline CDR1 is SGHRS and CDR2 is YFSETQ. The V end lost 0 bases, the J end lost 2 bases, and 12 bases lay between the germline ends. The CDR3 DNA is TGCGCCAGCAGCTTGGGAGGGATACCGGCCTACAATGAGCAGTTCTTC. It specifies CASSLGGIPAYNEQFF. Full variable domain (missing parts from reference TRBV5-1 and TRBJ2-1): KAGVTQTPRYLIKTRGQQVTLSCSPISGHRSVSWYQQTPGQGLQFLFEYFSETQRNKGNFPGRFSGRQFSNSRSEMNVSTLELGDSALYLCASSLGGIPAYNEQFFGPGTRLTVL.

Ten or more counts support this clonotype. The rearrangement uses TRBV7-2 and TRBJ2-3; no definite D call. Germline V gives CDR1 SGHTA, CDR2 FQGNSA. The CDR3 runs 14 residues. V was pared by 5 bases and J by 0 bases, with 9 bases between. In nucleotides, the CDR3 is TGTGCCAGCAGCCCCCCCTTGAGCACAGATACGCAGTATTTT. This translates into CASSPPLSTDTQYF.

This clonotype was counted at least ten times. The V gene is TRBV20-1, the J gene TRBJ2-3; 12 positions agree with TRBD1. With 3 bases clipped from V and 2 bases from J, the junction kept 15 bases outside the gene matches. The CDR3 is 19 residues long. The germline CDR1 and CDR2 sequences are DFQATT and SNEGSKA (reference sequence). In DNA, the CDR3 is TGCAGTGCTAGCCCCGGGACAGGGGGCCCGGGAGCCTACACAGATACGCAGTATTTT. Amino acids: CSASPGTGGPGAYTDTQYF.

The sample holds a few counts of this clonotype. V usage is TRBV12-3 or TRBV12-4 and J usage is TRBJ1-1, with TRBD1 matching 7 bases. Unmatched junction bases numbered 11, after V lost 5 bases and J lost 5 bases. The CDR3 sequence is 15 residues long. CDR3 region: CASSQNRGFWTEAFF. In nucleotides, the CDR3 is TGTGCCAGCAGTCAAAACAGGGGATTCTGGACTGAAGCTTTCTTT.

This clonotype came up a few times. The genes are TRBV6-2 or TRBV6-3 and TRBJ1-2; 9 bases match TRBD1. This CDR3 comprises 15 residues. The germline V gene encodes CDR1 MNHEY and CDR2 SVGEGT. After removal of 6 bases from V and 4 bases from J, the junction contained 9 bases not matched to a gene. CDR3 DNA sequence: TGTGCCAGCAGGCCAAAGACAGGGGGAAGCTATGGCTACACCTTC. Translation gives CASRPKTGGSYGYTF.

The V call is TRBV15, the J call TRBJ1-6; D gene uncertain. This CDR3 is 12 amino acids long. The V gene's germline CDR1 is LNHNV and CDR2 YYDKDF (reference sequence). The V end was cut by 1 base, the J end by 7 bases, with 2 bases between. The CDR3 nucleotides read TGTGCCACCAGCAGAGGAAATTCACCCCTCCACTTT. Its translation: CATSRGNSPLHF. Drawing the rest from reference TRBV15 and TRBJ1-6, the complete variable domain is DAMVIQNPRYQVTQFGKPVTLSCSQTLNHNVMYWYQQKSSQAPKLLFHYYDKDFNNEADTPDNFQSRRPNTSFCFLDIRSPGLGDTAMYLCATSRGNSPLHFGNGTRLTVT.

This clonotype was detected a few times. The CDR3: CASSLSRGGYEQYF. The DNA for the CDR3 is TGTGCCAGCAGCTTATCCAGAGGAGGATACGAGCAGTACTTC. This chain connects TRBV11-2 to TRBJ2-7; D is possibly TRBD2 (5 bases). This CDR3 contains 14 residues. Trimming removed 2 bases at V and 4 bases at J, with 12 bases between. Germline V gene data show CDR1 as SGHAT and CDR2 as FQNNGV. The variable domain in full, with the rest retrieved from reference TRBV11-2 and TRBJ2-7, is EAGVAQSPRYKIIEKRQSVAFWCNPISGHATLYWYQQILGQGPKLLIQFQNNGVVDDSQLPKDRFSAERLKGVDSTLKIQPAKLEDSAVYLCASSLSRGGYEQYFGPGTRLTVT.

This clonotype was detected ten times or more. V gene TRBV5-1 combines with J gene TRBJ2-2; D is unresolved. The V end lost 4 bases, the J end lost 6 bases, and 13 bases lay between the germline ends. Germline CDR1 reads SGHRS; CDR2 reads YFSETQ. The CDR3 length is 14 residues. CDR3 nucleotide sequence: TGCGCCAGCAGCGGCTTCCTTTCCGCCGGGGAGCTGTTTTTT. Translated: CASSGFLSAGELFF.

This clonotype was picked up a small number of times. DNA of the CDR3: TGTGCCAGCATGGGTTTTAACACTGAAGCTTTCTTT. It yields the protein CASMGFNTEAFF. The J gene is TRBJ1-1, the V gene TRBV6-6; no definite D call. This CDR3 region has 12 residues. Germline V lookup: CDR1 MNHNY, CDR2 SVGAGI (reference sequence). Trimming stripped 7 bases from V and 2 bases from J, with 8 bases between.

This clonotype was observed at least ten times. The genes are TRBV15 and TRBJ2-1; 8 bases line up with TRBD2. V shed 1 base, J shed 4 bases, and the junction held 9 bases outside the gene matches. The CDR3 totals 17 residues. Germline loops: CDR1 LNHNV, CDR2 YYDKDF (reference sequence). The CDR3: CATSRGVSGARYNEQFF. CDR3 in DNA: TGTGCCACCAGCAGAGGGGTTAGCGGGGCGAGATACAATGAGCAGTTCTTC.

This clonotype showed up just a few times. This CDR3 reads CASSFRQGPSYEQYF. The CDR3 nucleotides read TGTGCCAGCAGCTTCAGACAAGGACCTTCCTACGAGCAGTACTTC. This chain links TRBV7-8 with TRBJ2-7; D remains ambiguous. Trimming took off 3 bases at V and 1 base at J, with 13 bases between the two ends. The CDR3 extends over 15 amino acids. The germline CDR1 and CDR2 sequences are SGHVS and FQNEAQ.

This clonotype was seen a few times. This chain joins TRBV7-7 and TRBJ1-4; possibly TRBD1 for D (5 bases). The V and J ends lost 5 bases and 5 bases respectively, with 15 bases between them. Germline V gene sequence: CDR1 SSHAT, CDR2 FNYEAQ (reference sequence). The CDR3 spans 15 residues. The CDR3 DNA sequence: TGTGCCAGCAGCCGCGGGGCAGGGATAAATGAAAAACTGTTTTTT. It specifies CASSRGAGINEKLFF.

The chain carries TRBV5-5 and TRBJ1-2, with D perhaps TRBD1 (5 bases). The CDR3 has 15 amino acids. Per germline, CDR1 SGHKS and CDR2 YYEKEE (reference sequence). Between the trimmed V and J ends, which lost 4 bases and 4 bases, there was a span of 17 bases. Here the CDR3 reads CASSRMSQTAYGYTF. The CDR3 nucleotides are TGTGCCAGCAGCCGGATGTCACAGACAGCCTATGGCTACACCTTC. The entire variable domain, with the rest obtained from reference TRBV5-5 and TRBJ1-2, is as follows: DAGVTQSPTHLIKTRGQQVTLRCSPISGHKSVSWYQQVLGQGPQFIFQYYEKEERGRGNFPDRFSARQFPNYSSELNVNALLLGDSALYLCASSRMSQTAYGYTFGSGTRLTVV.

This clonotype was recorded at least ten times. V gene TRBV27 combines with J gene TRBJ2-3; possibly TRBD1 for D (5 bases). CDR1 and CDR2 from the germline V gene are MNHEY and SMNVEV (reference sequence). The CDR3 totals 17 residues. With 2 bases removed from V and 4 bases from J, the gap between germline ends came to 19 bases. CDR3 bases: TGTGCCAGCAGTTTAACCCAGGGTCGGTTGGTCGCAGATACGCAGTATTTT. Amino acids: CASSLTQGRLVADTQYF.

In this sample, this clonotype turned up a few times. The chain links TRBV9 to TRBJ2-6; TRBD1 or TRBD2 may be the D gene (5 bases each). V lost 6 bases and J 4 bases, leaving 11 bases between the germline ends. CDR3 length: 14 amino acids. Germline V gene sequence: CDR1 SGDLS, CDR2 YYNGEE. CDR3 DNA sequence: TGTGCCAGCACCCCCGGGACGGGGGCCAACGTCCTGACTTTC. As protein: CASTPGTGANVLTF.

This clonotype was seen a handful of times. The chain links TRBV12-3 or TRBV12-4 to TRBJ1-1; D is undetermined. The CDR3 covers 14 residues. The V end lost 5 bases, the J end lost 5 bases, and 15 bases lay between the germline ends. The CDR3 protein is CASSPPTVRTEAFF. The CDR3 DNA sequence: TGTGCCAGCAGTCCCCCGACGGTAAGGACTGAAGCTTTCTTT.

This clonotype was counted ten times or more. The V call is TRBV6-1, the J call TRBJ2-7; D might be TRBD1 (8 bases). The V gene's germline CDR1 is MNHNS and CDR2 SASEGT. The germline V and J ends were trimmed by 5 bases and 7 bases, with 12 bases remaining between them. This CDR3 spans 12 amino acids. The CDR3, as DNA: TGTGCCAGCAGTAACAGGGGGGGGGAGCAGTACTTC. The encoded protein is CASSNRGGEQYF.

The V gene is TRBV5-1, the J gene TRBJ2-7; D is undetermined. Germline CDR1 SGHRS, CDR2 YFSETQ. V lost 1 base to trimming and J lost 5 bases, with 7 bases between them. The CDR3 extends over 12 amino acids. CDR3 nucleotides: TGCGCCAGCAGCTTGACCCTGGACGAGCAGTACTTC. The encoded protein is CASSLTLDEQYF.